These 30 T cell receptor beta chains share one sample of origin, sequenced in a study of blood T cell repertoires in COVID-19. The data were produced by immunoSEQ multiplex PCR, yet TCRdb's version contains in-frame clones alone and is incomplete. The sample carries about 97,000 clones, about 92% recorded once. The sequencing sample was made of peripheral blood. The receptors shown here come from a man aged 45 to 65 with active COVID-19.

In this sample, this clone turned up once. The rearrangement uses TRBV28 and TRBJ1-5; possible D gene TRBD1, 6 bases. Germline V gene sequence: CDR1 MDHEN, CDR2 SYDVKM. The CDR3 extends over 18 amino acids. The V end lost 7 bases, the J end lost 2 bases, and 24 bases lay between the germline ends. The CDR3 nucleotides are TGTGCCAGCACTCCCTTACGCAGGGGTTCTGGGGGCAATCAGCCCCAGCATTTT. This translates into CASTPLRRGSGGNQPQHF.

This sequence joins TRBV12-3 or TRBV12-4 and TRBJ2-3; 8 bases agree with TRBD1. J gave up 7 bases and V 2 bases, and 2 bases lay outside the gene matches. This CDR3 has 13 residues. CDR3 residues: CASSLSRGHTQYF. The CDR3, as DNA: TGTGCCAGCAGTTTATCCAGGGGGCATACGCAGTATTTT.

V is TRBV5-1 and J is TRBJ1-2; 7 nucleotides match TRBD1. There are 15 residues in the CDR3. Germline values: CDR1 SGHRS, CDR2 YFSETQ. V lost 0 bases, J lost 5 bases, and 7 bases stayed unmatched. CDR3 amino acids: CASSLEGAAGYGYTF. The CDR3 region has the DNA TGCGCCAGCAGCTTGGAGGGGGCCGCTGGGTATGGCTACACCTTC.

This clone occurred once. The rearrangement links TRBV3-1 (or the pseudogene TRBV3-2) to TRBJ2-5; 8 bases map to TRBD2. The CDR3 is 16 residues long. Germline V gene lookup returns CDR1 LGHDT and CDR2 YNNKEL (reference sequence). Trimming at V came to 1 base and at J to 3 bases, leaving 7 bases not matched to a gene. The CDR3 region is CASSQGEKLAEETQYF. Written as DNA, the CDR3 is TGTGCCAGCAGCCAAGGAGAGAAACTAGCGGAAGAGACCCAGTACTTC.

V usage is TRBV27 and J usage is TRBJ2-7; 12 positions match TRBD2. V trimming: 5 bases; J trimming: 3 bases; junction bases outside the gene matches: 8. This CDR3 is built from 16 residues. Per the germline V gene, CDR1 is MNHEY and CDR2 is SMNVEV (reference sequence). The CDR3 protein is CASSPSTSGSVYEQYF. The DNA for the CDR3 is TGTGCCAGCAGTCCCTCGACTAGCGGGAGCGTCTACGAGCAGTACTTC.

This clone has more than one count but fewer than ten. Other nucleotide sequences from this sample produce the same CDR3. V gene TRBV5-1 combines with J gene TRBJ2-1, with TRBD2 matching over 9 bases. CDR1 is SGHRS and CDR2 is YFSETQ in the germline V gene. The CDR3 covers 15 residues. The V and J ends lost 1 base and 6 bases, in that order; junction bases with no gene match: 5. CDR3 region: CASSLISGSGNEQFF. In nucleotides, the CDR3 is TGCGCCAGCAGCTTGATTAGCGGGAGCGGCAATGAGCAGTTCTTC.

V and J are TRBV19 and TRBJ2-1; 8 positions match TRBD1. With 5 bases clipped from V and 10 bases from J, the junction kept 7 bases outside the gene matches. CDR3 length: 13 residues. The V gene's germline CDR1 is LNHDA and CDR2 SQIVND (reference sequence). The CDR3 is CASSGPTGGEQFF. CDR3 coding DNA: TGTGCCAGTAGTGGTCCTACAGGGGGGGAGCAGTTCTTC.

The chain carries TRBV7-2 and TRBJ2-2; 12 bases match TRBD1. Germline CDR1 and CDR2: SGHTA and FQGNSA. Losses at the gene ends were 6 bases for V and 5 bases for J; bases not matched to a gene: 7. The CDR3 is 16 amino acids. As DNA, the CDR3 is TGTGCCAGCAGATTGGGACAGGGGGCGCGAACCGGGGAGCTGTTTTTT. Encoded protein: CASRLGQGARTGELFF.

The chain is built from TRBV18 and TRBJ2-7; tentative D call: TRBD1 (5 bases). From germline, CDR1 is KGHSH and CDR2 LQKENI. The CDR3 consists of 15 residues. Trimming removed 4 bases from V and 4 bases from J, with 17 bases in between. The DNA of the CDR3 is TGTGCCAGCTCACGGGGCCAAGAGAAAGGGTACGAGCAGTACTTC. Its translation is CASSRGQEKGYEQYF.

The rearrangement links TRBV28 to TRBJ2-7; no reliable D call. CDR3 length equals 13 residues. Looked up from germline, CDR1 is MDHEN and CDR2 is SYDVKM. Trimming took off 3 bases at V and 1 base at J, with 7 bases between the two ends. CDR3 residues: CASSLLQSYEQYF. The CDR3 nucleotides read TGTGCCAGCAGTTTGTTACAGTCCTACGAGCAGTACTTC.

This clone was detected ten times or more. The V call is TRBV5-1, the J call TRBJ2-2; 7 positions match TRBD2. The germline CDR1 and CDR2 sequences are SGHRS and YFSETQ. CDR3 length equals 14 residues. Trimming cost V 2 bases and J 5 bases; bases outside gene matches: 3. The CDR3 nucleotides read TGCGCCAGCAGCTTCAAGGGAGGGACCGGGGAGCTGTTTTTT. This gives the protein CASSFKGGTGELFF. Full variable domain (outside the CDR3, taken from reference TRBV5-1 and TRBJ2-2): KAGVTQTPRYLIKTRGQQVTLSCSPISGHRSVSWYQQTPGQGLQFLFEYFSETQRNKGNFPGRFSGRQFSNSRSEMNVSTLELGDSALYLCASSFKGGTGELFFGEGSRLTVL.

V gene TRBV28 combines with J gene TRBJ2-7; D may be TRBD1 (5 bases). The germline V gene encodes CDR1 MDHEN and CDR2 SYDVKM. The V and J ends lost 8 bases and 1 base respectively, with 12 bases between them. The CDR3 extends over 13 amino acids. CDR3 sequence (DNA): TGTGCCAGCCGGCGACAGTTATCCTACGAGCAGTACTTC. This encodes CASRRQLSYEQYF. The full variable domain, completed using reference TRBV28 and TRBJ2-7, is DVKVTQSSRYLVKRTGEKVFLECVQDMDHENMFWYRQDPGLGLRLIYFSYDVKMKEKGDIPEGYSVSREKKERFSLILESASTNQTSMYLCASRRQLSYEQYFGPGTRLTVT.

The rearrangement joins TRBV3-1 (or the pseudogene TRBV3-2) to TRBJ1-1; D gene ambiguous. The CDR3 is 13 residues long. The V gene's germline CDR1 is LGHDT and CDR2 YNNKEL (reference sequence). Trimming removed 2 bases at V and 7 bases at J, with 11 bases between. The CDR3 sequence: CASSQYGQVEAFF. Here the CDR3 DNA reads TGTGCCAGCAGCCAATATGGGCAGGTTGAAGCTTTCTTT.

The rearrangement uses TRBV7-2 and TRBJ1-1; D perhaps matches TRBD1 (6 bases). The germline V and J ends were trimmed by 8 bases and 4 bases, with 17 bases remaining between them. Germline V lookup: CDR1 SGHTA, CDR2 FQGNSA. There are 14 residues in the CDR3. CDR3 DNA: TGTGCCAGCGGTTTGGTAGGGGGACCCACTGAAGCTTTCTTT. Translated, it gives CASGLVGGPTEAFF.

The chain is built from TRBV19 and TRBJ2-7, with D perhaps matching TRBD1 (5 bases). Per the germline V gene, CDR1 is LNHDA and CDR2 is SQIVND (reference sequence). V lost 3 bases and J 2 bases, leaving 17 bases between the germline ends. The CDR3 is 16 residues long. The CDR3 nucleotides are TGTGCCAGTAGTATCCCCCCGGAGACAGAGACCTACGAGCAGTACTTC. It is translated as CASSIPPETETYEQYF.

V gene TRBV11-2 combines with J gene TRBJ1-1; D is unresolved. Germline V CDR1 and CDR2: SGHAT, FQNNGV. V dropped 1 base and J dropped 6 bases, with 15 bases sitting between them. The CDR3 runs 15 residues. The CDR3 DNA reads TGTGCCAGCAGCTTAGGGGTGGCCGTTCTAGCTGAAGCTTTCTTT. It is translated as CASSLGVAVLAEAFF.

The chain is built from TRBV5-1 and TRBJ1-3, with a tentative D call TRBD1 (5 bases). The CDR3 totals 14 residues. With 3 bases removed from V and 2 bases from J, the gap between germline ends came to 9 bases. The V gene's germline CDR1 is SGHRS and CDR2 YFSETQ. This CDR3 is CASSSQGTGNTIYF. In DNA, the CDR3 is TGCGCCAGCAGCTCCCAGGGTACTGGAAACACCATATATTTT.

DNA for the CDR3: TGTGCCACCCGACAGGGAGATAAGGCGCAGTTCTTC. This sequence encodes CATRQGDKAQFF. The chain links TRBV24-1 to TRBJ2-1; 7 bases agree with TRBD1. Unmatched junction bases numbered 10, after V lost 9 bases and J lost 12 bases. From germline, CDR1 is KGHDR and CDR2 SFDVKD. This CDR3 region has 12 residues.

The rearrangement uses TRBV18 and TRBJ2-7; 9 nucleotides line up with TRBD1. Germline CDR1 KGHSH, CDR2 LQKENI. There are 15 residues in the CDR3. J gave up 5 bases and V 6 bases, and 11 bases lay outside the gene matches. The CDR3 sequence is CASSPRQGGADEQYF. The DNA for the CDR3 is TGTGCCAGCTCGCCCAGACAGGGGGGGGCTGACGAGCAGTACTTC.

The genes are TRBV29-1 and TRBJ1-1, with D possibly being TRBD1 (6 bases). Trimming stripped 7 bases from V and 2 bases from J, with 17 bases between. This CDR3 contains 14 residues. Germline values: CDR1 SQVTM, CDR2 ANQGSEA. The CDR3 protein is CSAGETGANTEAFF. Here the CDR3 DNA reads TGCAGCGCCGGGGAGACAGGTGCTAACACTGAAGCTTTCTTT.

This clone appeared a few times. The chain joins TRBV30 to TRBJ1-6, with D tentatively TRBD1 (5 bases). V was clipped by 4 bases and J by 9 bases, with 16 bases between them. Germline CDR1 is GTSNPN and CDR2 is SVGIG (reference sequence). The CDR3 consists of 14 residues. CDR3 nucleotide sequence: TGTGCCTGGACTACCGGGACTGCAGCTTCACCCCTCCACTTT. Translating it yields CAWTTGTAASPLHF.

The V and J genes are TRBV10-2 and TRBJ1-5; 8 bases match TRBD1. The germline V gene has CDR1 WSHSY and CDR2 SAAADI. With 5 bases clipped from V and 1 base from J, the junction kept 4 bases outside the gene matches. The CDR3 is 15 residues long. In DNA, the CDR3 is TGCGCCAGCAGTTTGACAGGGGAGAGCAATCAGCCCCAGCATTTT. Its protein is CASSLTGESNQPQHF.

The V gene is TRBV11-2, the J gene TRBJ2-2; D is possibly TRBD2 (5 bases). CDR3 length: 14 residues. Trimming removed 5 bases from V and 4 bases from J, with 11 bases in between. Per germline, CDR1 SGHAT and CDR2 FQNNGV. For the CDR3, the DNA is TGTGCCAGCAGCCCCACGAGGGTCACCGGGGAGCTGTTTTTT. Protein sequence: CASSPTRVTGELFF. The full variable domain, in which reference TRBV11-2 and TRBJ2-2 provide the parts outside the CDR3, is EAGVAQSPRYKIIEKRQSVAFWCNPISGHATLYWYQQILGQGPKLLIQFQNNGVVDDSQLPKDRFSAERLKGVDSTLKIQPAKLEDSAVYLCASSPTRVTGELFFGEGSRLTVL.

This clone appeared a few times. CDR3 sequence: CASSGNPGQQYEQYF. For the CDR3, the DNA is TGCGCCAGCAGCGGTAACCCGGGACAACAGTACGAGCAGTACTTC. The V gene is TRBV5-1, the J gene TRBJ2-7, with TRBD1 as a possible D gene (6 bases). CDR1 and CDR2 (germline): SGHRS, YFSETQ. The CDR3 covers 15 residues. The germline V and J ends were trimmed by 4 bases and 4 bases, with 18 bases remaining between them.

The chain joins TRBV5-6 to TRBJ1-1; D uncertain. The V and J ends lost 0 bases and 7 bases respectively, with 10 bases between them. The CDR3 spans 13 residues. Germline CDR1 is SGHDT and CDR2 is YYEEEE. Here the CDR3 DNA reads TGTGCCAGCAGCTTGGAGCAGTACAGTGAAGCTTTCTTT. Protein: CASSLEQYSEAFF. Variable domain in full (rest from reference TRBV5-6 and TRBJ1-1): DAGVTQSPTHLIKTRGQQVTLRCSPKSGHDTVSWYQQALGQGPQFIFQYYEEEERQRGNFPDRFSGHQFPNYSSELNVNALLLGDSALYLCASSLEQYSEAFFGQGTRLTVV.

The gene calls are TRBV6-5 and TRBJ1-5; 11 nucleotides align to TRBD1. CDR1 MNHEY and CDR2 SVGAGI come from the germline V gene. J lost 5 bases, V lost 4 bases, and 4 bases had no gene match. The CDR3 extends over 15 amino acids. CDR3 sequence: CASSSDRGQDQPQHF. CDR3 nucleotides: TGTGCCAGCAGTTCGGACAGGGGGCAGGATCAGCCCCAGCATTTT.

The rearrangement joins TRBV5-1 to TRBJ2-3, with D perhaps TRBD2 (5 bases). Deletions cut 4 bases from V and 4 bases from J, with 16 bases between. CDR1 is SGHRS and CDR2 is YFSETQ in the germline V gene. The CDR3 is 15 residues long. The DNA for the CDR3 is TGCGCCAGCAGCAACCTAGCTGTGTGGGCAGATACGCAGTATTTT. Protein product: CASSNLAVWADTQYF.

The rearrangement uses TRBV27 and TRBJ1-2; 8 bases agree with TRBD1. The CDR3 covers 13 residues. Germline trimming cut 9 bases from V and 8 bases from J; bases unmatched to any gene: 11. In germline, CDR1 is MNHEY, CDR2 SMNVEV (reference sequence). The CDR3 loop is CASGDRTQGGYTF. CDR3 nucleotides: TGTGCCAGTGGGGACAGGACCCAGGGGGGCTACACCTTC.

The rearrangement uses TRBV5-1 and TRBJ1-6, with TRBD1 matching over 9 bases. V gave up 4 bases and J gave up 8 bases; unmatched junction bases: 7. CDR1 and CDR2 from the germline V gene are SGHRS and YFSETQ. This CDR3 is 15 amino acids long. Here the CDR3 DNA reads TGCGCCAGCAGCCTAGAGACAGGGGGTGATTCACCCCTCCACTTT. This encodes CASSLETGGDSPLHF.

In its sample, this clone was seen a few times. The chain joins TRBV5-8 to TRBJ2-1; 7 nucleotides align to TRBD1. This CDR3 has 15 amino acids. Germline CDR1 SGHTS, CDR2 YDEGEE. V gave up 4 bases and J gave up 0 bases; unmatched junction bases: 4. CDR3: CASSRGQSSYNEQFF. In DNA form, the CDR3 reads TGTGCCAGCAGCCGGGGACAGAGCTCCTACAATGAGCAGTTCTTC.